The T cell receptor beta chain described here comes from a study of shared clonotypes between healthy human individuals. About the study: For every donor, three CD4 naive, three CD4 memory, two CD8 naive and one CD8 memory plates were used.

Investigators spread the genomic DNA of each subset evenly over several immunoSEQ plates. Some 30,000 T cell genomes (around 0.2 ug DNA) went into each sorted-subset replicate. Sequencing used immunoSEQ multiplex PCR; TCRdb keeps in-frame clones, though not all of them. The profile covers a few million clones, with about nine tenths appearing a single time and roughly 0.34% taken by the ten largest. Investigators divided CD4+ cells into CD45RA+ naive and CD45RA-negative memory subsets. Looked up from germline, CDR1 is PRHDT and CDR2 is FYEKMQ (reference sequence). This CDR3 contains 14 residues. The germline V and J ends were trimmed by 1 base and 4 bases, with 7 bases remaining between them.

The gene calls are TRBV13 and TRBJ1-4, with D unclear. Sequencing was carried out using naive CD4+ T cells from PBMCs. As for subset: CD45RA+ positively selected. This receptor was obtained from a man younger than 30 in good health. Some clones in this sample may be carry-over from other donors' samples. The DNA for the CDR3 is TGTGCCAGCAGCTTAGAAAGGTTTAATGAAAAACTGTTTTTT. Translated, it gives CASSLERFNEKLFF.